This TCR beta chain was captured by sequencing in a study of OX40 agonist ivuxolimab in advanced cancers. Study as a whole: At doses from 0.01 to 10 mg/kg, patients were given intravenous ivuxolimab every 2 weeks. Prior checkpoint blockade (anti-PD-1, anti-PD-L1 or anti-CTLA-4) was permitted; under 50% had it. Three patients had partial responses: one hepatocellular carcinoma, two cutaneous melanoma. Study-wide points: Compared with CD4+, CD8+ T cells on average had more expanded clones.

V lost 9 bases and J lost 1, with 16 bases in between. The CDR3 spans 14 residues. Germline lookup yields CDR1 SGHTA and CDR2 FQGNSA. Repertoires were generated with immunoSEQ multiplex PCR, while TCRdb's copy carries only in-frame clones and drops some. Of tens of thousands of clones in the sample, more than 75% are singletons; the top ten hold around 10%. In the case of this clone: Its antigen is unknown.

The input for sequencing was CD4+ or CD8+ T cells sorted from blood, taken in a trial of the OX40 agonist ivuxolimab. The chain has TRBV7-2 and TRBJ2-7; possibly TRBD2 for D (5 bases). The clonotype comes from an adult with an advanced solid tumor such as melanoma, head and neck, liver or kidney cancer. The CDR3 DNA sequence: TGTGCCAGTGGGGAGCTAGCTGGATCCTACGAGCAGTACTTC. Translation gives CASGELAGSYEQYF.